This passage covers 7 T cell receptor beta chains from one sample sequenced in a study of T cell changes during pregnancy in multiple sclerosis (dated by TCRdb to the late 2010s). The library was built by means of the immunoSEQ multiplex PCR assay. Held by TCRdb, this immuneACCESS table contains in-frame sequences only and omits some clones. Under half of the omission traces to an unresolved V gene where checked; the cause of the rest is unknown. The sample includes some 100,000 clones, with 92% observed a single time. The top ten clones comprise about 1.9% of the sample. This material consisted of peripheral blood, taken after pregnancy. The receptors stem from a female donor with multiple sclerosis, enrolled in a pregnancy study.

Here the CDR3 DNA reads TGTGCCAGCTCACCTCCAGGTTCGAATCAGCCCCAGCATTTT. Translation gives CASSPPGSNQPQHF. This chain uses TRBV18 with TRBJ1-5; D unclear. The germline V and J ends were trimmed by 3 bases and 4 bases, with 10 bases remaining between them. The CDR3 is made up of 14 amino acids. Germline V gene sequence: CDR1 KGHSH, CDR2 LQKENI.

The chain links TRBV28 to TRBJ2-1, with D maybe TRBD1 (5 bases). Deletions cut 2 bases from V and 3 bases from J, with 20 bases between. The CDR3 runs to 18 residues. Germline CDR1 is MDHEN and CDR2 is SYDVKM. The CDR3 nucleotides are TGTGCCAGCAGTTTAACGAACAGGCCTTCCGTCTTCTACAATGAGCAGTTCTTC. Protein sequence: CASSLTNRPSVFYNEQFF.

The genes are TRBV6-5 and TRBJ1-2; TRBD1 matches 8 bases. This CDR3 has 13 amino acids. Germline values: CDR1 MNHEY, CDR2 SVGAGI. Trimming removed 5 bases from V and 5 bases from J; junction bases left unmatched: 4. CDR3 loop: CASSRDRTYGYTF. The DNA of the CDR3 is TGTGCCAGCAGTAGGGACAGGACATATGGCTACACCTTC.

This chain connects TRBV19 to TRBJ1-2; D not resolved. Trimming took off 6 bases at V and 2 bases at J, with 10 bases between the two ends. Per germline, CDR1 LNHDA and CDR2 SQIVND (reference sequence). CDR3 length: 13 amino acids. Written as DNA, the CDR3 is TGTGCCAGTAGCGAGCCGTTAAACTATGGCTACACCTTC. Its translation: CASSEPLNYGYTF.

The gene calls are TRBV9 and TRBJ1-6, with 7 bases identical to TRBD1. CDR3 length: 14 residues. With V trimmed by 3 bases and J by 9 bases, 6 bases remained unmatched. The V gene's germline CDR1 is SGDLS and CDR2 YYNGEE. CDR3 bases: TGTGCCAGCAGCGACCGGGACAGAGTTTCACCCCTCCACTTT. Its protein is CASSDRDRVSPLHF.

The J gene is TRBJ1-3, the V gene TRBV30; D is perhaps TRBD1 (5 bases). The germline V gene has CDR1 GTSNPN and CDR2 SVGIG (reference sequence). The CDR3 contains 16 residues. The V end lost 5 bases, the J end lost 0 bases, and 17 bases lay between the germline ends. The CDR3 region is CAWEPLEGRSGNTIYF. CDR3 sequence (DNA): TGTGCCTGGGAACCCCTGGAGGGACGCTCTGGAAACACCATATATTTT.

This chain uses TRBV7-2 with TRBJ1-6; no definite D call. V lost 5 bases and J 10 bases, leaving 15 bases between the germline ends. The CDR3 is made up of 14 amino acids. Germline V gene data show CDR1 as SGHTA and CDR2 as FQGNSA. The CDR3 region has the DNA TGTGCCAGCAGCCAGTGGACTTTACGATCACCCCTCCACTTT. The encoded protein is CASSQWTLRSPLHF.